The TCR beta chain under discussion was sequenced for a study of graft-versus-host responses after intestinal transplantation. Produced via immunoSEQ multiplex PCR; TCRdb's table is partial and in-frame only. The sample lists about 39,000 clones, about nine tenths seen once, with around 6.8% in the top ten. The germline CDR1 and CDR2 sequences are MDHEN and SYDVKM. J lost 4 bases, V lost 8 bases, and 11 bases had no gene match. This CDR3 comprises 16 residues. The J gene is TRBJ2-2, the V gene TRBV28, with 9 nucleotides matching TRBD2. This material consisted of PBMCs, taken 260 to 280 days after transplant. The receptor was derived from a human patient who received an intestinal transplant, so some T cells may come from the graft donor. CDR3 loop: CASERSGGVGTGELFF. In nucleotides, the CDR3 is TGTGCCAGCGAACGTAGCGGGGGCGTTGGCACCGGGGAGCTGTTTTTT.